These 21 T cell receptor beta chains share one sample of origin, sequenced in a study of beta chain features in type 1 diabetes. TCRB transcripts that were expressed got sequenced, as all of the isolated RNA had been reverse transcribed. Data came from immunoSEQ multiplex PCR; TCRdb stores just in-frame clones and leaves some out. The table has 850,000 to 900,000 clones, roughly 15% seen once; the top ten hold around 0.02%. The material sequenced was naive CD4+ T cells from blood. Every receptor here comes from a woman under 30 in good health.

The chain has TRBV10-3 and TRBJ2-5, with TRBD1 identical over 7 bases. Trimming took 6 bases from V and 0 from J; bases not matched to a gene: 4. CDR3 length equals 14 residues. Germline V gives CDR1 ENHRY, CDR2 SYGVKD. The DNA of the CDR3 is TGTGCCATCAGCGACAGGGATTACCAAGAGACCCAGTACTTC. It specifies CAISDRDYQETQYF.

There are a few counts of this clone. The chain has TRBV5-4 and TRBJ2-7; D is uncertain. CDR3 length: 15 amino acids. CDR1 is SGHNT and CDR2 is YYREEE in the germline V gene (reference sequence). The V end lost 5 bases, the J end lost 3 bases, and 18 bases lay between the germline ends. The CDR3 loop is CASSPASIDDYEQYF. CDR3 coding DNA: TGTGCCAGCAGTCCGGCCAGTATAGACGACTACGAGCAGTACTTC.

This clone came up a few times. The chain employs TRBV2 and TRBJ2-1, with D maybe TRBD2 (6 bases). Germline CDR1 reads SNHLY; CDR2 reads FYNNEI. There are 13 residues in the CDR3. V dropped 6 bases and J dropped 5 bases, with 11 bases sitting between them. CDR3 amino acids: CASRPGLNNEQFF. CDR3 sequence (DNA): TGTGCCAGCAGGCCGGGACTGAACAATGAGCAGTTCTTC.

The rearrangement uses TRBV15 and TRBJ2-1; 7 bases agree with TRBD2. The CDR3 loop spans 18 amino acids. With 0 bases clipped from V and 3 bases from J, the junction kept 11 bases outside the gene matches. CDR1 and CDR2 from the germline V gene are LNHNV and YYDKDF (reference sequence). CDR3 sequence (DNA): TGTGCCACCAGCAGAGATGCCGACCTAGGACTAGACTACAATGAGCAGTTCTTC. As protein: CATSRDADLGLDYNEQFF.

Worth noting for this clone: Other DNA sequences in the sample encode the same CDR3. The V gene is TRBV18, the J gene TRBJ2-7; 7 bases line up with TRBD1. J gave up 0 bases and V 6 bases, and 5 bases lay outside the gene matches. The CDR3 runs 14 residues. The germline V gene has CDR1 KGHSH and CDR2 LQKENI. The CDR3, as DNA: TGTGCCAGCTCTCCCGGGACAGCCTCCTACGAGCAGTACTTC. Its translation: CASSPGTASYEQYF.

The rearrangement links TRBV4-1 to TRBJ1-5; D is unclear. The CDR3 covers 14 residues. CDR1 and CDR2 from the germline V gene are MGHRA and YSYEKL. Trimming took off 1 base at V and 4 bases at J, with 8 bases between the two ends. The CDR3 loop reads CASSQAWGNQPQHF. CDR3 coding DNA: TGCGCCAGCAGCCAAGCTTGGGGAAATCAGCCCCAGCATTTT.

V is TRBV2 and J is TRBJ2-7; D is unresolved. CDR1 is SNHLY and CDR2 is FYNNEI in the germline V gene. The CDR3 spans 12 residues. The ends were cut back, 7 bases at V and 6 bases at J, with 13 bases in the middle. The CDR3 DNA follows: TGTGCCAGCACCCTCAACGGGTTCGAGCAGTACTTC. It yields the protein CASTLNGFEQYF.

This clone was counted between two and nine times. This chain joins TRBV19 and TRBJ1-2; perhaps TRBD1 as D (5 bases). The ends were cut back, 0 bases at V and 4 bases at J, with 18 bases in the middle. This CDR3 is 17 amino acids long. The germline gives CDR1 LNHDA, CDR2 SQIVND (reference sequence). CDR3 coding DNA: TGTGCCAGTAGTATAGAGGGGACCGGGACGGTCGTCTATGGCTACACCTTC. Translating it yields CASSIEGTGTVVYGYTF. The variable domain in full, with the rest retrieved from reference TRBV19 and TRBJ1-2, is DGGITQSPKYLFRKEGQNVTLSCEQNLNHDAMYWYRQDPGQGLRLIYYSQIVNDFQKGDIAEGYSVSREKKESFPLTVTSAQKNPTAFYLCASSIEGTGTVVYGYTFGSGTRLTVV.

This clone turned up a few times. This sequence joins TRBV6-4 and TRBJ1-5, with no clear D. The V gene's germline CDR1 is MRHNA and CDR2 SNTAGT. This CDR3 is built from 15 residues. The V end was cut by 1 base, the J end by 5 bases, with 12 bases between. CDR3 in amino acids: CASSDWAGIHQPQHF. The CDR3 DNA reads TGTGCCAGCAGTGACTGGGCAGGTATCCATCAGCCCCAGCATTTT.

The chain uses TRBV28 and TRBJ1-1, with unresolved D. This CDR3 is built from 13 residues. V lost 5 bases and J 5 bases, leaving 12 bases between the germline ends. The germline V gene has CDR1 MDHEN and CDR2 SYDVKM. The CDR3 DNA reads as TGTGCCAGCAGTCCCGCGGCGAGGACTGAAGCTTTCTTT. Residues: CASSPAARTEAFF.

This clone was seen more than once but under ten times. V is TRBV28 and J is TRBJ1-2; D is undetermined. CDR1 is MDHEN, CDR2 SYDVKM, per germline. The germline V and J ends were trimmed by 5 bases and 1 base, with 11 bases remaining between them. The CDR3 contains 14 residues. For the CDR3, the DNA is TGTGCCAGCAGTGTATCCGGGATTAACTATGGCTACACCTTC. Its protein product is CASSVSGINYGYTF.

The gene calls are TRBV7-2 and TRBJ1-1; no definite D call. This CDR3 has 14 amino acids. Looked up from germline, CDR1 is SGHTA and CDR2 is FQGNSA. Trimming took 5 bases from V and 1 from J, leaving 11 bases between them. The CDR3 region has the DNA TGTGCCAGCAGCACCAGCCAGGCGAACACTGAAGCTTTCTTT. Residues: CASSTSQANTEAFF.

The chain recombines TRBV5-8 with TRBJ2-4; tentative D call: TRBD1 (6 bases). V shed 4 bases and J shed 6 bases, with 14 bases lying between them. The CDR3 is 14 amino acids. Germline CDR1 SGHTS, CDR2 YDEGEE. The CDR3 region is CASSPRPGVNIQYF. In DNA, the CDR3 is TGTGCCAGCAGCCCCAGGCCAGGGGTAAACATTCAGTACTTC.

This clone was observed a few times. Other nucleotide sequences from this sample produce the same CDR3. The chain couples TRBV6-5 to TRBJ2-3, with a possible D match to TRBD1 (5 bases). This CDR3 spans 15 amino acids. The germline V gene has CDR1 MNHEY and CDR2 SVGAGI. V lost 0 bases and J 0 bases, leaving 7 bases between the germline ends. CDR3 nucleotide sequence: TGTGCCAGCAGTTACTCCAGGGCTAGCACAGATACGCAGTATTTT. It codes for CASSYSRASTDTQYF.

The CDR3 coding sequence is TGTGCCAGCAGGCCACTAGGGGAATACACAGATACGCAGTATTTT. Translating it yields CASRPLGEYTDTQYF. This rearrangement joins TRBV2 to TRBJ2-3; the D gene could be TRBD1 or TRBD2 (5 bases each). Germline V CDR1 and CDR2: SNHLY, FYNNEI. Trimming pared 6 bases from V and 2 bases from J, leaving 15 bases between. The CDR3 has 15 amino acids.

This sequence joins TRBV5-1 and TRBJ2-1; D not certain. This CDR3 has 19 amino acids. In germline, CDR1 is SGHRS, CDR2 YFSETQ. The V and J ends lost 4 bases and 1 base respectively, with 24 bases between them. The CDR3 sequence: CASSLPPASEKRSYNEQFF. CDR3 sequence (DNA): TGCGCCAGCAGCCTGCCCCCGGCTAGTGAGAAAAGGTCCTACAATGAGCAGTTCTTC.

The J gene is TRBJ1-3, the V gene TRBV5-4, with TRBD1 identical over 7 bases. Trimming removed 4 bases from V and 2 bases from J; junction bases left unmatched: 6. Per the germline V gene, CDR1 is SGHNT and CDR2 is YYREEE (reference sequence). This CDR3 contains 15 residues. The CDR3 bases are TGTGCCAGCAGCGCGTCCGGGACAGCTGGAAACACCATATATTTT. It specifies CASSASGTAGNTIYF. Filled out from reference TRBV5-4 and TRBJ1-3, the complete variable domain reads ETGVTQSPTHLIKTRGQQVTLRCSSQSGHNTVSWYQQALGQGPQFIFQYYREEENGRGNFPPRFSGLQFPNYSSELNVNALELDDSALYLCASSASGTAGNTIYFGEGSWLTVV.

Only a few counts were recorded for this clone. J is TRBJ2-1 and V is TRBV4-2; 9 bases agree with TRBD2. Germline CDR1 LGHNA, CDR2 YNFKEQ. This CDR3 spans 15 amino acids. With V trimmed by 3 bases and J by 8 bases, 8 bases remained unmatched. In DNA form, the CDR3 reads TGTGCCAGCAGCCAGGCGGGAGGGCCAGGTGATGAGCAGTTCTTC. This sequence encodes CASSQAGGPGDEQFF.

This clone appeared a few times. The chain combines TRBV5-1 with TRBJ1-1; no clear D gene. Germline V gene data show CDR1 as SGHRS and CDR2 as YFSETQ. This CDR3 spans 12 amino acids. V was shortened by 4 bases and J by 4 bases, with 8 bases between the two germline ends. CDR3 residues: CASSHDSTEAFF. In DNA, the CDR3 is TGCGCCAGCAGCCACGATAGCACTGAAGCTTTCTTT. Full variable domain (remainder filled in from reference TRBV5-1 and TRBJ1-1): KAGVTQTPRYLIKTRGQQVTLSCSPISGHRSVSWYQQTPGQGLQFLFEYFSETQRNKGNFPGRFSGRQFSNSRSEMNVSTLELGDSALYLCASSHDSTEAFFGQGTRLTVV.

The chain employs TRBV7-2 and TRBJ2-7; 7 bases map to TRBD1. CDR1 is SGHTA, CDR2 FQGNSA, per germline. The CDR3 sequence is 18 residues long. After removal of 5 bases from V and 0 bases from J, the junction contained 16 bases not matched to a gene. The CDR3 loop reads CASSGVPGTVRSSYEQYF. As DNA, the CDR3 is TGTGCCAGCAGCGGGGTTCCCGGGACAGTGAGAAGCTCCTACGAGCAGTACTTC.

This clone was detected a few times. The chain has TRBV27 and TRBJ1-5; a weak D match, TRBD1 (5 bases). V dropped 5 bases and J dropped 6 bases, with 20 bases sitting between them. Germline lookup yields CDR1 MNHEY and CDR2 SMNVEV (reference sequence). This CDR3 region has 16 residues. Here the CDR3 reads CASSPLFGRGGQPQHF. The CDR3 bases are TGTGCCAGCAGTCCCCTCTTTGGGAGGGGTGGTCAGCCCCAGCATTTT.